Listed here is a single TCR beta chain. This specimen comes from a study of blood T cell repertoires in COVID-19. Study summary: Material from acute and convalescent COVID-19 was sourced from the United States, Italy and Spain. In each case, the material was cDNA or gDNA derived from T cells, B-cell-depleted T cells, or PBMCs.

The V gene's germline CDR1 is LGHDT and CDR2 YNNKEL (reference sequence). This CDR3 has 13 residues. The V end lost 5 bases, the J end lost 5 bases, and 10 bases lay between the germline ends. How the authors handled the data: Amplified reference gene primers provided the basis for estimating nucleated cell counts. Profiled with immunoSEQ multiplex PCR; TCRdb holds only in-frame clones, not every one. That table furnishes V, J and clone size, whereas the DNA furnished D and trimming. The sample comprises fewer than 350,000 clones, approximately 86% of which are singletons, and approximately 8.8% rests with the top ten.

The clonotype was recovered from a man between 18 and 29 years old with active or convalescent COVID-19. V is TRBV3-1 (or the pseudogene TRBV3-2) and J is TRBJ1-5; D is unclear. Sequencing input: peripheral blood. CDR3: CASSVRTDQPQHF. The CDR3 bases are TGTGCCAGCAGCGTTCGGACTGATCAGCCCCAGCATTTT.